This T cell receptor (beta chain) was captured in a study of shared clonotypes between healthy human individuals. In regard to this clone: The junction shows a germline mismatch at one end, possibly a read error.

TCRdb's table, derived via immunoSEQ multiplex PCR, lists solely in-frame clones and lacks some. The sample consists of 400,000 to 600,000 clones, 75% to 80% of them appearing once. Germline CDR1 SNHLY, CDR2 FYNNEI. The CDR3 has 13 amino acids. Material: PBMCs. The chain has TRBV2 and TRBJ1-5; D is unresolved. The receptor was derived from a woman between 35 and 50 years old in good health. Some clones in this sample may be carry-over from other donors' samples. This CDR3 reads CASREEFNQPQHF. The CDR3 DNA reads TGTGCCAGCAGAGAAGAATTCAATCAGCCCCAGCATTTT.